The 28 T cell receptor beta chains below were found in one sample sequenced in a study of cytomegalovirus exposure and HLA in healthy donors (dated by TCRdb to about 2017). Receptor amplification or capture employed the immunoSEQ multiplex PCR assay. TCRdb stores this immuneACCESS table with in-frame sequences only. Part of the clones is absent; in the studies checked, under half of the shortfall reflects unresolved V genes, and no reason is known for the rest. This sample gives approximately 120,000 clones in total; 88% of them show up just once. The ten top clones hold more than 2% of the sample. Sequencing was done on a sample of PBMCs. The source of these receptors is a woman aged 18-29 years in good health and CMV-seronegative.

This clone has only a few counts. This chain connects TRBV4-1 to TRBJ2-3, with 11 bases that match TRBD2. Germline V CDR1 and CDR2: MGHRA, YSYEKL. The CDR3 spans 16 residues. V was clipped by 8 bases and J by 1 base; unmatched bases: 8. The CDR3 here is CASQRGGLAGTDTQYF. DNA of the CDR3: TGCGCCAGCCAAAGGGGGGGACTAGCGGGCACAGATACGCAGTATTTT.

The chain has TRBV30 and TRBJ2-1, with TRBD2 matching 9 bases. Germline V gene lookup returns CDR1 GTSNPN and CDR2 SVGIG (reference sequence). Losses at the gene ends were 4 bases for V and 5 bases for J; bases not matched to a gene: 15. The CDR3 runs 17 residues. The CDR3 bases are TGTGCCTGGATAGGTCTCCCGACTAGCGGAAATAACAATGAGCAGTTCTTC. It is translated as CAWIGLPTSGNNNEQFF.

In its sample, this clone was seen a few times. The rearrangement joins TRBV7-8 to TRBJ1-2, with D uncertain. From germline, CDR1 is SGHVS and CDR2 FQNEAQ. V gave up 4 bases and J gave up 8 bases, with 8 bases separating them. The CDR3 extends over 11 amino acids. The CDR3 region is CASSSGWGYTF. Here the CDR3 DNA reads TGTGCCAGCAGCTCCGGGTGGGGCTACACCTTC.

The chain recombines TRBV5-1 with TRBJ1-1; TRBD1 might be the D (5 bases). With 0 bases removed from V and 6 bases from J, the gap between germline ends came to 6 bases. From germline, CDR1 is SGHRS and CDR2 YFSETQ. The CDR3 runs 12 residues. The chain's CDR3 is CASSLEGAEAFF. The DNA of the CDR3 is TGCGCCAGCAGCTTGGAAGGGGCTGAAGCTTTCTTT.

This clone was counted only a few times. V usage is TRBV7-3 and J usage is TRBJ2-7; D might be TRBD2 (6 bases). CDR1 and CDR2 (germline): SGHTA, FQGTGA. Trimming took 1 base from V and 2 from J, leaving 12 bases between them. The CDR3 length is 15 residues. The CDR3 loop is CASSLSTGVTYEQYF. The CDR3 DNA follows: TGTGCCAGCAGCTTAAGTACGGGAGTAACCTACGAGCAGTACTTC.

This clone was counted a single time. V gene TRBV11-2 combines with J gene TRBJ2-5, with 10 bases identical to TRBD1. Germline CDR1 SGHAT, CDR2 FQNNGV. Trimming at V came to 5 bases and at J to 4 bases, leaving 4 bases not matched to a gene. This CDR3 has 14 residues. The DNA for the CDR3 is TGTGCCAGCAGCCGGGACAGGGGCGGAGAGACCCAGTACTTC. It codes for CASSRDRGGETQYF.

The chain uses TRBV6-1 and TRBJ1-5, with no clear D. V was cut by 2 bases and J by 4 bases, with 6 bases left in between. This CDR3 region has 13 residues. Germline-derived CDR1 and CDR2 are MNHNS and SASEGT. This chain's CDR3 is CASSERGNQPQHF. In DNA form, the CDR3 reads TGTGCCAGCAGTGAAAGAGGAAATCAGCCCCAGCATTTT.

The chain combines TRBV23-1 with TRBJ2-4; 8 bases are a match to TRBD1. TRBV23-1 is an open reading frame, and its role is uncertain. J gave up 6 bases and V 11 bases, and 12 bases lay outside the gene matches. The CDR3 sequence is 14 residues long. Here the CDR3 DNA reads TGCGCCGCATCCGAAACAGGGGGGATAAACATTCAGTACTTC. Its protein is CAASETGGINIQYF.

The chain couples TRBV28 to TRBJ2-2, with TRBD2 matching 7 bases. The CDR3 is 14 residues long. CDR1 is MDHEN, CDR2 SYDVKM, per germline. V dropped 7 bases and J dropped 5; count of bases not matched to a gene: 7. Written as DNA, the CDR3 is TGTGCCAGCAAGTGGCAGGGAGGGACCGGGGAGCTGTTTTTT. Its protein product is CASKWQGGTGELFF.

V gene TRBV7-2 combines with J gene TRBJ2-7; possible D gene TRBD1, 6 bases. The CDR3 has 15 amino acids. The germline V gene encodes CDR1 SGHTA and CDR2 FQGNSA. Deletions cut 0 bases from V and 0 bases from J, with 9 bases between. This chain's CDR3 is CASSLANRASYEQYF. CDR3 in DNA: TGTGCCAGCAGCTTAGCTAACAGGGCCTCCTACGAGCAGTACTTC.

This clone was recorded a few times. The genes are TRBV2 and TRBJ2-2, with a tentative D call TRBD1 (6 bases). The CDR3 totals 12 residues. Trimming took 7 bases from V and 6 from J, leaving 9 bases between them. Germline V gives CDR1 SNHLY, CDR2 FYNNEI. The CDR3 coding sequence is TGTGCCAGCAACAGGGCTCCCGGGGAGCTGTTTTTT. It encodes CASNRAPGELFF.

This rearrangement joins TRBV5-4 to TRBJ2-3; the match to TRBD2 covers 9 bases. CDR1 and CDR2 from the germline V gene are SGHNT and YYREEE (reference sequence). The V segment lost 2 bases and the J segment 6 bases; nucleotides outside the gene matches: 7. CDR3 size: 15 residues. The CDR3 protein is CASSLVIAGADTQYF. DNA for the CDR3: TGTGCCAGCAGCTTAGTAATAGCGGGAGCGGATACGCAGTATTTT.

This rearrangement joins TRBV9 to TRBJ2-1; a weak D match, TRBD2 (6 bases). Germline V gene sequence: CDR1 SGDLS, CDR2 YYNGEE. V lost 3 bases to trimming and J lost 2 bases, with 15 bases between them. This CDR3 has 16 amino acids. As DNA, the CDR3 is TGTGCCAGCAGCGCCCTCGGGACTCCGACCTACAATGAGCAGTTCTTC. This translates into CASSALGTPTYNEQFF.

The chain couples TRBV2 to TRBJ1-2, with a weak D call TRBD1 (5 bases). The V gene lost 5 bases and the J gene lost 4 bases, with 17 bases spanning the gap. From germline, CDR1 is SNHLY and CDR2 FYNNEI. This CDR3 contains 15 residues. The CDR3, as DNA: TGTGCCAGCAGTAAAGAGGTTGGGGCTTTCTATGGCTACACCTTC. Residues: CASSKEVGAFYGYTF.

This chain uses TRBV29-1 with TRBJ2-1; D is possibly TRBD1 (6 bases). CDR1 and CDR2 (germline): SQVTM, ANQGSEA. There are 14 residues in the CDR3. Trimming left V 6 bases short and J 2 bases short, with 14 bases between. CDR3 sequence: CSVNSGVTYNEQFF. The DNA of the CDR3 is TGCAGCGTGAACTCAGGGGTAACCTACAATGAGCAGTTCTTC.

CDR3: CASSPRQGGNYGYTF. The DNA for the CDR3 is TGTGCCAGCAGCCCCAGACAGGGTGGGAACTATGGCTACACCTTC. The V and J genes are TRBV5-4 and TRBJ1-2; 7 positions agree with TRBD1. After removal of 4 bases from V and 2 bases from J, the junction contained 8 bases not matched to a gene. Germline-derived CDR1 and CDR2 are SGHNT and YYREEE (reference sequence). This CDR3 contains 15 residues.

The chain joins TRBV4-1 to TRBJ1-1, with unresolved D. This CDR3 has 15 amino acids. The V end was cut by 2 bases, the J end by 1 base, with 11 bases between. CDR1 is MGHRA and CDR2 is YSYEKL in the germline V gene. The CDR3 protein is CASSQTPAGNTEAFF. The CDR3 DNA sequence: TGCGCCAGCAGCCAAACCCCCGCGGGGAACACTGAAGCTTTCTTT.

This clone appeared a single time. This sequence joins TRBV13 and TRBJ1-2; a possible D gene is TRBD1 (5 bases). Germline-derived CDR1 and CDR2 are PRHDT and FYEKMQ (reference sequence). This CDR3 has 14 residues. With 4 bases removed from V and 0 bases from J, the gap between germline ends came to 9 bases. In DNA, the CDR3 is TGTGCCAGCAGCTCCCCAGGGCCTAACTATGGCTACACCTTC. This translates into CASSSPGPNYGYTF.

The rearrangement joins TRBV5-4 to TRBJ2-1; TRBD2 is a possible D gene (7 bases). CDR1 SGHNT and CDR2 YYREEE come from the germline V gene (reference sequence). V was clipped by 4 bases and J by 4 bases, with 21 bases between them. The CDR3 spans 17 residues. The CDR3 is CASSRRAWGGGYNEQFF. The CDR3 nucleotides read TGTGCCAGCAGCCGACGTGCTTGGGGGGGCGGGTACAATGAGCAGTTCTTC.

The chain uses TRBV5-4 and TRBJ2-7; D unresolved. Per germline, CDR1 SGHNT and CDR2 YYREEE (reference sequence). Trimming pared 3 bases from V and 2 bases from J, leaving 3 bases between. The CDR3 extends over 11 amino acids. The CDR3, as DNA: TGTGCCAGCAGCTCTACCTACGAGCAGTACTTC. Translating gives CASSSTYEQYF.

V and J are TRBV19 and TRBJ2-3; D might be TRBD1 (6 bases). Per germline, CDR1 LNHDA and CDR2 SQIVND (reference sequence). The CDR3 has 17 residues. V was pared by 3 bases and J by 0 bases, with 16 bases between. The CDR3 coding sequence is TGTGCCAGTAGTATTTTCAGGGGCGGGCGGAGCACAGATACGCAGTATTTT. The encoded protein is CASSIFRGGRSTDTQYF.

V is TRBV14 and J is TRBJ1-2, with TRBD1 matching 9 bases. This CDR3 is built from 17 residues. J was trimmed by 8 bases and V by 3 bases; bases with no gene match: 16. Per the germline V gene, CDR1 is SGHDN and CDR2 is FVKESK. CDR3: CASSQDRGLTRAYGYTF. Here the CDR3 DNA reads TGTGCCAGCAGCCAGGACAGGGGTCTTACTCGTGCCTACGGCTACACCTTC.

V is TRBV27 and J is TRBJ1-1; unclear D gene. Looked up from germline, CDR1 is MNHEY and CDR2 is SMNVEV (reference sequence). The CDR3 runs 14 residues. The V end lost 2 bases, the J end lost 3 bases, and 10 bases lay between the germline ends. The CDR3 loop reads CASSLRSGYTEAFF. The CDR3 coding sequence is TGTGCCAGCAGTTTAAGGTCCGGGTACACTGAAGCTTTCTTT.

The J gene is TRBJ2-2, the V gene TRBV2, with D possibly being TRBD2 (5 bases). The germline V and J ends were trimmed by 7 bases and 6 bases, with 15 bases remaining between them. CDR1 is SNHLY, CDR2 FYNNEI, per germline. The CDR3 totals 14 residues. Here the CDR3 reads CASKEAGSPGELFF. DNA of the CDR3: TGTGCCAGCAAAGAAGCTGGGAGTCCCGGGGAGCTGTTTTTT.

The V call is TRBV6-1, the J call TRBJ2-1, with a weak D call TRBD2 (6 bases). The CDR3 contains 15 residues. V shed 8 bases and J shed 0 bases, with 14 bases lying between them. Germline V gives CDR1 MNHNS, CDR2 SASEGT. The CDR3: CASLEGSSSYNEQFF. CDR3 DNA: TGTGCCAGCTTGGAGGGGTCGAGCTCCTACAATGAGCAGTTCTTC.

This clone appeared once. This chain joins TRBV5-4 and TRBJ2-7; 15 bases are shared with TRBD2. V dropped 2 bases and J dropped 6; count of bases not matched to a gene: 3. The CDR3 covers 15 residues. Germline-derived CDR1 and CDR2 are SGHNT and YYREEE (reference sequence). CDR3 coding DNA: TGTGCCAGCAGCTTCCCGGGACTAGCGGGAGGCGAGCAGTACTTC. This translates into CASSFPGLAGGEQYF.

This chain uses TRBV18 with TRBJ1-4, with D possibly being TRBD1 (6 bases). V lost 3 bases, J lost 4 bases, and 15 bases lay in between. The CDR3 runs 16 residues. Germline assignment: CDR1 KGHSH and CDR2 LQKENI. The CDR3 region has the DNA TGTGCCAGCTCACCTTTTCCGGACAGCAATAATGAAAAACTGTTTTTT. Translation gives CASSPFPDSNNEKLFF.

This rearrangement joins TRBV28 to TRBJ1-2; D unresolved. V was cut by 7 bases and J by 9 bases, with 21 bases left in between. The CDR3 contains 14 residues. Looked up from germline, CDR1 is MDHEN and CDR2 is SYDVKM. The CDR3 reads CASISGYDVRSYTF. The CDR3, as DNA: TGTGCCAGCATTTCTGGGTATGATGTCAGGAGCTACACCTTC.